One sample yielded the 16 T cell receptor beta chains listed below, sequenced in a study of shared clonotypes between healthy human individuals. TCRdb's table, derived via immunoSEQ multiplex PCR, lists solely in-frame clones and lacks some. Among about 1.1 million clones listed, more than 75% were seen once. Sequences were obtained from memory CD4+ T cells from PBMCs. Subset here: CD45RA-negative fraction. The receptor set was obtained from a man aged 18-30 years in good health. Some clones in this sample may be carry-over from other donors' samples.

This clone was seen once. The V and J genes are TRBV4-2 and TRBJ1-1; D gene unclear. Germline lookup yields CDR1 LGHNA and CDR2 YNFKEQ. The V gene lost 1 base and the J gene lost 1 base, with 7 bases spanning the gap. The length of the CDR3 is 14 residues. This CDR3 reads CASSQVSGNTEAFF. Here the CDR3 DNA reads TGTGCCAGCAGCCAAGTATCGGGGAACACTGAAGCTTTCTTT.

The DNA of the CDR3 is TGTGCCTCAGGGGCGGGATCGGCGGAGACCCAGTACTTC. It encodes CASGAGSAETQYF. The chain has TRBV7-8 and TRBJ2-5; D might be TRBD1 or TRBD2, each matching 6 bases. Trimming pared 11 bases from V and 5 bases from J, leaving 18 bases between. The CDR3 is 13 residues long. Germline V gene sequence: CDR1 SGHVS, CDR2 FQNEAQ.

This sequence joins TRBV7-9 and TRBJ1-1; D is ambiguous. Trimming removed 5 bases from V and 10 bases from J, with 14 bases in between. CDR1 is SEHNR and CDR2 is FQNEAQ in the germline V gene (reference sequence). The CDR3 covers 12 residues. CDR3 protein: CASSAGVGRAFF. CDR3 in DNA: TGTGCCAGCAGCGCCGGGGTGGGGAGAGCTTTCTTT.

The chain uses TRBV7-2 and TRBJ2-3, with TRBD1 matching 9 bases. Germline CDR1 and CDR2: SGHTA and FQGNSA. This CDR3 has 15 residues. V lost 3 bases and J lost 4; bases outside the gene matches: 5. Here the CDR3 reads CASSFFGQGPDTQYF. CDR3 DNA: TGTGCCAGCAGCTTTTTCGGACAGGGGCCAGATACGCAGTATTTT.

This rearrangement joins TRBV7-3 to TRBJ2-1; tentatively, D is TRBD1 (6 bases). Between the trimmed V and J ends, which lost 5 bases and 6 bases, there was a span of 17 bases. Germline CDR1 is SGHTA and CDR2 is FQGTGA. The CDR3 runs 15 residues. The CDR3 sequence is CASSPGVTRGNEQFF. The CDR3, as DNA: TGTGCCAGCAGCCCAGGGGTTACGCGTGGCAATGAGCAGTTCTTC.

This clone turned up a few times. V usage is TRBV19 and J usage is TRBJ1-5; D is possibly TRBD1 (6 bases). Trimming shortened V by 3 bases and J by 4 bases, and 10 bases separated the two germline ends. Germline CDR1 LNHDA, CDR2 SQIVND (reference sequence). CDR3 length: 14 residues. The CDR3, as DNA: TGTGCCAGTAGTATCGGGGGGCATAATCAGCCCCAGCATTTT. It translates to CASSIGGHNQPQHF.

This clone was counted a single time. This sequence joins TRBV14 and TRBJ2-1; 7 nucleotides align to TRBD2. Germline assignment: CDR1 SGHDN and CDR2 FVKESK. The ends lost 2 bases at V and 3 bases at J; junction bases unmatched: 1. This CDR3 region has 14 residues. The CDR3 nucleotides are TGTGCCAGCAGCCAAACTAGCGTCTACAATGAGCAGTTCTTC. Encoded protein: CASSQTSVYNEQFF.

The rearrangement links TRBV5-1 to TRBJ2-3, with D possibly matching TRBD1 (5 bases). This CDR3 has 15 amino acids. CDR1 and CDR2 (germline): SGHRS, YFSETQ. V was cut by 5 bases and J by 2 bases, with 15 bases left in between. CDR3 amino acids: CASSLSRAITDTQYF. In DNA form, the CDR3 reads TGCGCCAGCAGTCTATCCAGGGCAATCACAGATACGCAGTATTTT.

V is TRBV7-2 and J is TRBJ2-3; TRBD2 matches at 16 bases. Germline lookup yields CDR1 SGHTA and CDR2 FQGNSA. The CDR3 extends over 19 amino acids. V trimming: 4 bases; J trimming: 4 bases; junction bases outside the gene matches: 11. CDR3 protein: CASSSFGTSGRASADTQYF. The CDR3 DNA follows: TGTGCCAGCAGCTCCTTCGGGACTAGCGGGAGGGCCAGTGCAGATACGCAGTATTTT.

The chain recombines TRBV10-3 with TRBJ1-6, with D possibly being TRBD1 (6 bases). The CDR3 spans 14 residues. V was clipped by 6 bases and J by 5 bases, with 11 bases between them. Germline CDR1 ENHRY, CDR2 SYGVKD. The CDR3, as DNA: TGTGCCATCAGCCAGGGGAATAATAATTCACCCCTCCACTTT. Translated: CAISQGNNNSPLHF.

CDR3 DNA: TGTGCCAGCAGCGAGGACGGTGTTAGCTCCTACGAGCAGTACTTC. Residues: CASSEDGVSSYEQYF. The chain is built from TRBV9 and TRBJ2-7; no clear D. V gave up 3 bases and J gave up 0 bases, with 13 bases separating them. This CDR3 comprises 15 residues. Per the germline V gene, CDR1 is SGDLS and CDR2 is YYNGEE.

The CDR3 here is CASTGPGSYEQYF. CDR3 DNA: TGTGCCAGCACAGGGCCGGGCTCCTACGAGCAGTACTTC. V usage is TRBV2 and J usage is TRBJ2-7; tentative D call: TRBD1 (5 bases). The germline V and J ends were trimmed by 7 bases and 0 bases, with 10 bases remaining between them. Germline-derived CDR1 and CDR2 are SNHLY and FYNNEI. The CDR3 covers 13 residues.

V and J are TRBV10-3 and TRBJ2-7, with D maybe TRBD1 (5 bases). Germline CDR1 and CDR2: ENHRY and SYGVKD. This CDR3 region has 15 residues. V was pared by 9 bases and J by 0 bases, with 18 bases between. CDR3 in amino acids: CAIKKTAESSYEQYF. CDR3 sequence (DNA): TGTGCCATAAAAAAGACAGCTGAGTCCTCCTACGAGCAGTACTTC.

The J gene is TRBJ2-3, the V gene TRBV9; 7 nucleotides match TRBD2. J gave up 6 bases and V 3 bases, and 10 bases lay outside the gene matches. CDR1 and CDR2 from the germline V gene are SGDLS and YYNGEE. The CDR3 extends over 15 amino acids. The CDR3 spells CASSGAGSGTDTQYF. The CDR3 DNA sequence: TGTGCCAGCAGCGGTGCGGGGAGCGGGACCGATACGCAGTATTTT. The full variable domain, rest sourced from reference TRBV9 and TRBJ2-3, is DSGVTQTPKHLITATGQRVTLRCSPRSGDLSVYWYQQSLDQGLQFLIQYYNGEERAKGNILERFSAQQFPDLHSELNLSSLELGDSALYFCASSGAGSGTDTQYFGPGTRLTVL.

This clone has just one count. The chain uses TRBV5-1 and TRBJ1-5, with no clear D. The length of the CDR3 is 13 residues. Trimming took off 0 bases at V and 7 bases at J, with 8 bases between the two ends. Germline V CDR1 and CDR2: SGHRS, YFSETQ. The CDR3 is CASSLGSEQPQHF. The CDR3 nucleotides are TGCGCCAGCAGCTTGGGTTCCGAGCAGCCCCAGCATTTT.

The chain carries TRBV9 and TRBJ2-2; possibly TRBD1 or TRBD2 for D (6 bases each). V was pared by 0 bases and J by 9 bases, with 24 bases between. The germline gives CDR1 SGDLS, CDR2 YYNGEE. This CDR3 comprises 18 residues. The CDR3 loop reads CASSVEVLWGAVHRELFF. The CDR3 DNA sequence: TGTGCCAGCAGCGTAGAAGTCTTGTGGGGGGCAGTTCACCGGGAGCTGTTTTTT.